This T cell receptor (beta chain) was sequenced during a study of beta chain features in type 1 diabetes. Looking at the study overall: The patient and healthy donor groups were comparable for age, gender and cell yields. There were 90 million to 110 million sorted cells examined across all samples.

Study conclusions and caveats: All four CD4+ subsets from Type 1 diabetes patients carried moderately but significantly shorter TCRB CDR3s.

This clone was observed a few times. The target antigen is unknown. All of the sorted populations showed purity greater than 98%. J gave up 3 bases and V 5 bases, and 4 bases lay outside the gene matches. This CDR3 contains 14 residues. Germline V gene data show CDR1 as SGHTA and CDR2 as FQGNSA. Since all of the isolated RNA was reverse transcribed, expressed TCRB transcripts were what got sequenced. Data came from immunoSEQ multiplex PCR; TCRdb stores just in-frame clones and leaves some out. The data show 280,000 or so clones, over 14% seen once. The rearrangement joins TRBV7-2 to TRBJ2-1; 7 bases map to TRBD1. The TCR originated in a young man with type 1 diabetes. The material sequenced was naive CD4+ T cells from blood. The CDR3 DNA is TGTGCCAGCAGCCAGGGACAGCTCTACAATGAGCAGTTCTTC. Protein sequence: CASSQGQLYNEQFF.